The T cell receptor beta chain described here comes from a study of OX40 agonist ivuxolimab in advanced cancers. Study in general: One patient with hepatocellular carcinoma and two with cutaneous melanoma, three in all, had partial responses. Overall study findings and caveats: Low normalized clonal expansion also occurred in some nonresponding patients.

Repertoires were generated with immunoSEQ multiplex PCR, while TCRdb's copy carries only in-frame clones and drops some. The repertoire has about 4,700 clones, around 66% of them found once; the top ten carry 65% to 75%. As for this clone: The antigen remains unidentified.

CDR1 is SGHRS and CDR2 is YFSETQ in the germline V gene. The CDR3 length is 13 residues. Trimming took 0 bases from V and 5 from J, leaving 9 bases between them. Autoimmune disease history or systemic immunosuppression led to patient exclusion. The sample here was CD4+ or CD8+ T cells sorted from blood, taken in a trial of the OX40 agonist ivuxolimab. The sequence was obtained from an adult with an advanced solid tumor such as melanoma, head and neck, liver or kidney cancer. The chain couples TRBV5-1 to TRBJ2-7; D call uncertain. DNA for the CDR3: TGCGCCAGCAGCTTGGGCCAGATAAACGAGCAGTACTTC. Translated, it gives CASSLGQINEQYF.